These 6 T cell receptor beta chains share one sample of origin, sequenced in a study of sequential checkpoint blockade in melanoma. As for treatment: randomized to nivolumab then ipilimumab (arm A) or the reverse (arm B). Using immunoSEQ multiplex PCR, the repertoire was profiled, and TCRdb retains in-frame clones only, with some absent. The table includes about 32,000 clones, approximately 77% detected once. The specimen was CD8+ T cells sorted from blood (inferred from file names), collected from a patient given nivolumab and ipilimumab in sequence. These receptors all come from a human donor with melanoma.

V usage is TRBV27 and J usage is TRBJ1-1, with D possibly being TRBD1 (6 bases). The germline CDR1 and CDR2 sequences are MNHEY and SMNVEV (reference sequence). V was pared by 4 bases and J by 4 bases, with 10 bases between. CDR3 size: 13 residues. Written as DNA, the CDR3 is TGTGCCAGCAGTTGGAGAGGGGGCACTGAAGCTTTCTTT. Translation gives CASSWRGGTEAFF.

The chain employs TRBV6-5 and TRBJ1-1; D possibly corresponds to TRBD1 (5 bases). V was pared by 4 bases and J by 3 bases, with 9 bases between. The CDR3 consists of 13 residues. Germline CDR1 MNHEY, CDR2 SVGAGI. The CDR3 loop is CASSSGGYTEAFF. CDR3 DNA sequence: TGTGCCAGCAGTTCCGGGGGGTACACTGAAGCTTTCTTT.

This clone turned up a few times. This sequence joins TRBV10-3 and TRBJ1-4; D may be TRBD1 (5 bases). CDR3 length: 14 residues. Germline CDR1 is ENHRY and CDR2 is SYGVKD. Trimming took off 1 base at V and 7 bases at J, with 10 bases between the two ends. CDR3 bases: TGTGCCATCAGTGAGTTGGGGGGAGGTGAAAAACTGTTTTTT. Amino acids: CAISELGGGEKLFF.

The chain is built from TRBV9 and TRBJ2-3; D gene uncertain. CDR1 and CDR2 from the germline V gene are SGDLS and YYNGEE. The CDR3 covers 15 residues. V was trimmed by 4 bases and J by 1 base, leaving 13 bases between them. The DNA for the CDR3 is TGTGCCAGCAGCATGGTTCCCGGTGGCACAGATACGCAGTATTTT. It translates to CASSMVPGGTDTQYF.

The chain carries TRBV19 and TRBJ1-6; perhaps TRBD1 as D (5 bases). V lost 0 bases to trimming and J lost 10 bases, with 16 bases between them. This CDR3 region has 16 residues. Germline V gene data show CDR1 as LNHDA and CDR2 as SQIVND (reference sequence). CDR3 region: CASSIEDTGQGSPLHF. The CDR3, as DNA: TGTGCCAGTAGTATAGAGGATACAGGCCAGGGATCACCCCTCCACTTT.

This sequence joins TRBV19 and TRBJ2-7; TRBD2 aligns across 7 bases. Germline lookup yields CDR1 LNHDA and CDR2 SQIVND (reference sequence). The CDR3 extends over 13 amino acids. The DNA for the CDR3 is TGTGCTACAAGTAGCGGGCTAGCCTACGAGCAGTACTTC. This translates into CATSSGLAYEQYF.